The source of this TCR beta chain is a study of T cells after posttransplantation cyclophosphamide. Overall study results and limits: Later post-transplant blood repertoires were often dominated by donor CD8+ memory clones.

As regards this clone: The antigen remains undetermined.

The related graft donor's blood sample was taken on the day of bone marrow donation. TCRdb's table, derived via immunoSEQ multiplex PCR, lists solely in-frame clones and lacks some. The table records fewer than 55,000 clones, 85% to 95% of them present only once. The CDR3 covers 13 residues. Germline V lookup: CDR1 MNHEY, CDR2 SMNVEV (reference sequence). Trimming shortened V by 5 bases and J by 1 base, and 9 bases separated the two germline ends. V is TRBV27 and J is TRBJ2-7; no reliable D call. The TCR was taken from a woman in her 30s in good health and a related stem cell transplant donor. Sequencing used PBMCs. CDR3 amino acids: CASSPISSYEQYF. The CDR3 nucleotides are TGTGCCAGCAGTCCCATCAGTTCCTACGAGCAGTACTTC.